This T cell receptor (beta chain) comes out of a study of cytomegalovirus exposure and HLA in healthy donors. Findings and caveats of the study: Generally TCR sequences proved uncommon, though certain public TCRs appeared in numerous donors.

60 Vbeta and 13 Jbeta primers were used in PCR. Only in-frame clones appear in the TCRdb table, and some are missing; sequencing was by immunoSEQ multiplex PCR. Of some 110,000 clones listed, around 74% are singletons. The CDR3 is 13 amino acids. Germline-derived CDR1 and CDR2 are SQVTM and ANQGSEA. The V and J ends lost 8 bases and 5 bases, in that order; junction bases with no gene match: 11. In regard to this clone: The antigen is unknown.

Input material: PBMCs. The sequence came from a man between 25 and 39 years old in good health and CMV-seropositive. The chain links TRBV29-1 to TRBJ2-5; 7 nucleotides match TRBD2. This CDR3 is CSTWGGAGETQYF. Written as DNA, the CDR3 is TGCAGCACTTGGGGAGGGGCTGGGGAGACCCAGTACTTC.